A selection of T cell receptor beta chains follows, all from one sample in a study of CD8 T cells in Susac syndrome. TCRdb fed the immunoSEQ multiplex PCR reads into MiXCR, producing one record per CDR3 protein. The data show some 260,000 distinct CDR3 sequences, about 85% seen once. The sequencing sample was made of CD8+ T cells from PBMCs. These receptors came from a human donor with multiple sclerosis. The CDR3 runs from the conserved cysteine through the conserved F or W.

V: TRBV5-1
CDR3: CASSRRFQRVREQYF

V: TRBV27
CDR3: CASSSTTGREVETQYF

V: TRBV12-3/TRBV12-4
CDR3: CASNTGGWWGQPQHF

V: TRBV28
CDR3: CASSLRDRVYNEQFF

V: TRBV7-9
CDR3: CASSLDRGVVRKF

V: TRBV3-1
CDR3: CASSLKTSGRAAETQYF

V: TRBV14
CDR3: CASSQLAGGTDTQYF

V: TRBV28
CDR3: CASNFRGYTEAFF

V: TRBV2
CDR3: CASSVSGTVGGYEQYF

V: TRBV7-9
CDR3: CASSLLAGTQYF

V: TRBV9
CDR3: CASSRSGSHGYDEQYF

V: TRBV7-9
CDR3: CASGDSLNEKLFF

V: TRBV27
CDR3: CASSDLLSYEQYF

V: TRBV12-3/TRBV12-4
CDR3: CASTFRWNYGYTF

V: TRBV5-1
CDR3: CASNPTPPARDTGELFF

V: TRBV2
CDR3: CASRSLGTVGQETQYF

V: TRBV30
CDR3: CAWKDRLEQYF

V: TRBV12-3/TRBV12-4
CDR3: CASSLGLGVMEQYF

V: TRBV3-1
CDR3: CASSQRGLLYNEQLF

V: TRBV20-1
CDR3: CSARVRHNLYNEQFF

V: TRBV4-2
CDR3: CASSQAQRLNEQFF

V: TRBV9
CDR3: CASSVVRGPNTEAFF

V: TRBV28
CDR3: CASSLTRMVNTEAFF

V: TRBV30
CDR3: CACTTSTGIFSNEQFF

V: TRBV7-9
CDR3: CASSSPEGQKETQYF

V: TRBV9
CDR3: CASSEDGVPSYNEQFF

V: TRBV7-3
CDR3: CASSLFTSGRPDTQYF

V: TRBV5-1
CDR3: CASSGGGRGEQFF

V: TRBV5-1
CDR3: CASSSWTSGRYGETQYF

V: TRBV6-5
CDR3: CASSYSETGVTVYNEQFF

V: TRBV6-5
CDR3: CASSYPGQGRNQPQHF

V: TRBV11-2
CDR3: CASTGELAGGYTGELFF

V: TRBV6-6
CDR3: CAGREGTVVNEKLFF

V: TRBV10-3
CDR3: CAIREGTSGFNEQFF

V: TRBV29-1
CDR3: CSVEDSEQYF

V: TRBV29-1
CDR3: CSVVDRDGYTF

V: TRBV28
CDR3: CASSTQGATTYEQYF

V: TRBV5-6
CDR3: CASSLGETLGSPEQYF

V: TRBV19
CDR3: CASSIRRLAGDTQYF

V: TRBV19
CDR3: CASTAKGIRTEAFF

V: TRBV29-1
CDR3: CSVEGGLQETQYF

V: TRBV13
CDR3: CASSSRKVGSNQPQHF

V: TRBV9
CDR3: CASSVEGRSTEAFF

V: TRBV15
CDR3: CATSKGTSGMYEQYF

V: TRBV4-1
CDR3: CASSQTMGWDRDYGYTF

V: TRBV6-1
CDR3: CASSEWLKAYEQYF

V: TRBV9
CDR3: CASSPPSGGNYNEQFF

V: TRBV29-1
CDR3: CSVPSYTEAFF

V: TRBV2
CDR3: CANPTVNTEAFF

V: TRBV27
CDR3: CASSLARGGGRLTYNEQFF

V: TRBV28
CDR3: CASSLQGAATIDGYEQYF

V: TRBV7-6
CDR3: CASSPGWSGANVLTF

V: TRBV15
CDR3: CATSRGLAVSSYNEQFF

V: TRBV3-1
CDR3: CASSPEGAANTGELFF

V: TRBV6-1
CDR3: CASKHAGDSYEQYF

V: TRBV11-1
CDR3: CASSLQQGAREQYF

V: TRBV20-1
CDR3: CSARYSVRRETQYF

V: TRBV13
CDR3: CASSFGTGDNEQFF

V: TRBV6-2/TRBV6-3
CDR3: CASSPGDNEQFF